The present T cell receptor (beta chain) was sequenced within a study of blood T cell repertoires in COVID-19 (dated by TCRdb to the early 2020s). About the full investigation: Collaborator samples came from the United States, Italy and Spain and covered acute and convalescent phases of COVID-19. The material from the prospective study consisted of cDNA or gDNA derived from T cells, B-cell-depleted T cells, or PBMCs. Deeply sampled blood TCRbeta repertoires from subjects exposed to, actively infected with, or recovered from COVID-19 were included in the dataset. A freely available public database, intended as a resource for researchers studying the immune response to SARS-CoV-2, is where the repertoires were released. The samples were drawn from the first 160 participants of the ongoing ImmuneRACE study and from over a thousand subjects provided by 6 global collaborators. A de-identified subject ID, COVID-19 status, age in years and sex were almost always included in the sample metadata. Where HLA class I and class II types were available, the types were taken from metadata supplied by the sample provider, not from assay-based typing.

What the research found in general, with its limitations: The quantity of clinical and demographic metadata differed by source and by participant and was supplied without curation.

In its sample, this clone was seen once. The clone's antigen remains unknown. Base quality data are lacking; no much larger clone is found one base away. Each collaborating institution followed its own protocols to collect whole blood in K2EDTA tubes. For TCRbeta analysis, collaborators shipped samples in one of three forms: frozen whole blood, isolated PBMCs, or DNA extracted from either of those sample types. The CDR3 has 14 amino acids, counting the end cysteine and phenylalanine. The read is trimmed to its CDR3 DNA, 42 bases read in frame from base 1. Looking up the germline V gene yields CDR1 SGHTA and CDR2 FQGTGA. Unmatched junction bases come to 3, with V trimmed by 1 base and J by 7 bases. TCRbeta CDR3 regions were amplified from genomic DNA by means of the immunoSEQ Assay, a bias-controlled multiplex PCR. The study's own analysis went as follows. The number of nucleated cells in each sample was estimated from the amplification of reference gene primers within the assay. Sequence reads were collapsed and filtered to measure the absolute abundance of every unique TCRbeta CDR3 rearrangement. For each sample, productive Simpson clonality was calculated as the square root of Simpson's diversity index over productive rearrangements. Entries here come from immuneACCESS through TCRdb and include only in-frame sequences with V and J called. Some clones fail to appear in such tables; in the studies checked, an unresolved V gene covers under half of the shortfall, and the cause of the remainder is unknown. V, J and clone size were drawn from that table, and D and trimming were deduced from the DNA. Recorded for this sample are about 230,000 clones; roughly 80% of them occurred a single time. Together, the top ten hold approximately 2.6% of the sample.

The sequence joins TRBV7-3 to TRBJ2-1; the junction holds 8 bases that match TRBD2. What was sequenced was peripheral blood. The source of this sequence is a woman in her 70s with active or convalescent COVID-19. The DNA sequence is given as TGTGCCAGCAGCTTAATTCCTAGCGGGAATGAGCAGTTCTTC. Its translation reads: CASSLIPSGNEQFF.